What follows are 18 T cell receptor beta chains derived from one specimen sequenced in a study of blood T cell repertoires in COVID-19. The assay was immunoSEQ multiplex PCR, and TCRdb's table has in-frame clones only and misses some. The table includes about 260,000 clones, around 90% detected once. The sample taken for sequencing was peripheral blood. The receptors were sampled from a man aged 60 to 75 who had recovered from COVID-19.

This chain connects TRBV29-1 to TRBJ2-7; weak D call: TRBD1 (6 bases). Germline V gives CDR1 SQVTM, CDR2 ANQGSEA. Trimming stripped 5 bases from V and 1 base from J, with 18 bases between. The CDR3 has 15 residues. The CDR3 protein is CSVTLDWDKSYEQYF. CDR3 in DNA: TGCAGCGTTACCTTGGATTGGGACAAGTCCTACGAGCAGTACTTC.

J is TRBJ2-1 and V is TRBV5-5; 7 bases are shared with TRBD1. Germline values: CDR1 SGHKS, CDR2 YYEKEE (reference sequence). This CDR3 contains 15 residues. After removal of 5 bases from V and 4 bases from J, the junction contained 9 bases not matched to a gene. The CDR3: CASRNGQDPYNEQFF. The CDR3 bases are TGTGCCAGCAGAAACGGACAGGACCCATACAATGAGCAGTTCTTC.

The chain employs TRBV13 and TRBJ2-2, with 12 bases aligning to TRBD1. The CDR3 sequence is 16 residues long. Unmatched junction bases numbered 6, after V lost 4 bases and J lost 6 bases. Germline lookup yields CDR1 PRHDT and CDR2 FYEKMQ (reference sequence). DNA of the CDR3: TGTGCCAGCAGCTCCCTCGGGACAGGGGGCTCCGGGGAGCTGTTTTTT. Translated: CASSSLGTGGSGELFF. The full variable domain, completed using reference TRBV13 and TRBJ2-2, is AAGVIQSPRHLIKEKRETATLKCYPIPRHDTVYWYQQGPGQDPQFLISFYEKMQSDKGSIPDRFSAQQFSDYHSELNMSSLELGDSALYFCASSSLGTGGSGELFFGEGSRLTVL.

This clone was recorded once. J is TRBJ2-7 and V is TRBV24-1; 7 bases are a match to TRBD1. The V segment lost 3 bases and the J segment 3 bases; nucleotides outside the gene matches: 7. This CDR3 spans 15 amino acids. Germline V gene sequence: CDR1 KGHDR, CDR2 SFDVKD. CDR3 DNA sequence: TGTGCCACCAGTGATCGGGACAGTCCAGGCTACGAGCAGTACTTC. Translated, it gives CATSDRDSPGYEQYF.

In this sample, this clone turned up a few times. The chain carries TRBV27 and TRBJ1-2; 10 bases are shared with TRBD1. With 5 bases clipped from V and 4 bases from J, the junction kept 10 bases outside the gene matches. CDR3 length: 16 residues. Germline CDR1 reads MNHEY; CDR2 reads SMNVEV (reference sequence). CDR3: CASSPRDRGRLYGYTF. CDR3 nucleotide sequence: TGTGCCAGCAGTCCCCGAGACAGGGGGCGCCTCTATGGCTACACCTTC.

This chain uses TRBV27 with TRBJ2-1; 12 bases line up with TRBD2. CDR1 and CDR2 from the germline V gene are MNHEY and SMNVEV (reference sequence). CDR3 length: 16 residues. The ends lost 4 bases at V and 4 bases at J; junction bases unmatched: 5. As DNA, the CDR3 is TGTGCCAGCAGTTCCCGGACTAGCGGGGAATACAATGAGCAGTTCTTC. Translated, it gives CASSSRTSGEYNEQFF.

This sequence joins TRBV6-2 or TRBV6-3 and TRBJ2-5, with D perhaps matching TRBD1 (6 bases). This CDR3 has 13 residues. Germline V gives CDR1 MNHEY, CDR2 SVGEGT. V was trimmed by 5 bases and J by 4 bases, leaving 11 bases between them. CDR3 sequence: CASSMDRPETQYF. The CDR3 DNA sequence: TGTGCCAGCAGTATGGACAGACCAGAGACCCAGTACTTC.

V is TRBV24-1 and J is TRBJ2-1; 12 nucleotides agree with TRBD1. The CDR3 totals 16 residues. V shed 3 bases, J shed 8 bases, and the junction held 7 bases outside the gene matches. Germline loops: CDR1 KGHDR, CDR2 SFDVKD. CDR3 loop: CATSDGTGGIIHEQFF. The CDR3 coding sequence is TGTGCCACCAGTGATGGGACAGGGGGCATCATTCATGAGCAGTTCTTC.

The J gene is TRBJ1-2, the V gene TRBV6-6, with 8 bases fitting TRBD1. The CDR3 totals 13 residues. Germline CDR1 is MNHNY and CDR2 is SVGAGI (reference sequence). V was pared by 7 bases and J by 7 bases, with 8 bases of the junction left unmatched. The CDR3 protein is CASILGQGAGYTF. CDR3 DNA: TGTGCCAGCATTCTCGGACAGGGCGCTGGCTACACCTTC.

The V call is TRBV5-4, the J call TRBJ2-2; D may be TRBD1 (6 bases). This CDR3 is 15 amino acids long. V was cut by 2 bases and J by 6 bases, with 14 bases left in between. Germline values: CDR1 SGHNT, CDR2 YYREEE (reference sequence). The CDR3: CASSFVARGSGELFF. The CDR3 region has the DNA TGTGCCAGCAGCTTCGTCGCCAGGGGCTCCGGGGAGCTGTTTTTT.

The V and J genes are TRBV15 and TRBJ1-6, with a weak D call TRBD1 (6 bases). The V gene lost 0 bases and the J gene lost 10 bases, with 19 bases spanning the gap. This CDR3 has 17 amino acids. From germline, CDR1 is LNHNV and CDR2 YYDKDF (reference sequence). The CDR3, as DNA: TGTGCCACCAGCAGAGATATTGGACCGGGACAACGGTCACCCCTCCACTTT. Its translation: CATSRDIGPGQRSPLHF.

The genes are TRBV9 and TRBJ2-1; TRBD2 matches at 14 bases. The ends lost 4 bases at V and 6 bases at J; junction bases unmatched: 6. This CDR3 is 16 amino acids long. Germline V gene sequence: CDR1 SGDLS, CDR2 YYNGEE. CDR3 protein: CASSTRLAGGSNEQFF. CDR3 nucleotides: TGTGCCAGCAGCACCAGACTAGCGGGGGGGAGCAATGAGCAGTTCTTC. Looking up the rest from reference TRBV9 and TRBJ2-1 gives the full variable domain: DSGVTQTPKHLITATGQRVTLRCSPRSGDLSVYWYQQSLDQGLQFLIQYYNGEERAKGNILERFSAQQFPDLHSELNLSSLELGDSALYFCASSTRLAGGSNEQFFGPGTRLTVL.

Written as DNA, the CDR3 is TGCGCCAGCAGCCATACCGGGACAGGGGGTCTAAGCACAGATACGCAGTATTTT. This gives the protein CASSHTGTGGLSTDTQYF. This rearrangement joins TRBV5-1 to TRBJ2-3; 11 bases are a match to TRBD1. The V gene end was trimmed by 4 bases and the J gene end by 0 bases; junction bases not matched to a gene: 10. Germline loops: CDR1 SGHRS, CDR2 YFSETQ. The CDR3 runs to 18 residues.

The chain is built from TRBV7-3 and TRBJ2-7, with 9 bases that match TRBD2. Per germline, CDR1 SGHTA and CDR2 FQGTGA. The CDR3 has 20 amino acids. The V and J ends lost 4 bases and 1 base, in that order; junction bases with no gene match: 20. As DNA, the CDR3 is TGTGCCAGCAGCTCCCTCCCTCCGAGTAGCGGGAGATTAACTTCCTACGAGCAGTACTTC. Residues: CASSSLPPSSGRLTSYEQYF.

The CDR3 region is CASSRSPGTIYEQYF. The DNA for the CDR3 is TGTGCCAGCAGCCGCTCCCCCGGGACAATTTACGAGCAGTACTTC. The V gene is TRBV6-2 or TRBV6-3, the J gene TRBJ2-7; tentatively, D is TRBD1 (6 bases). The V end lost 6 bases, the J end lost 4 bases, and 19 bases lay between the germline ends. From germline, CDR1 is MNHEY and CDR2 SVGEGT. CDR3 length: 15 amino acids.

The chain recombines TRBV5-4 with TRBJ2-3, with TRBD2 identical over 10 bases. The CDR3 spans 16 residues. With 0 bases clipped from V and 5 bases from J, the junction kept 6 bases outside the gene matches. Germline values: CDR1 SGHNT, CDR2 YYREEE (reference sequence). Here the CDR3 DNA reads TGTGCCAGCAGCTTGGGGAGCGGGGGGGCTGGAGATACGCAGTATTTT. Encoded protein: CASSLGSGGAGDTQYF.

The genes are TRBV5-5 and TRBJ2-1, with TRBD1 matching over 7 bases. This CDR3 is built from 14 residues. Trimming at V came to 1 base and at J to 7 bases, leaving 5 bases not matched to a gene. Germline-derived CDR1 and CDR2 are SGHKS and YYEKEE (reference sequence). The CDR3 region is CASSLRQGMNEQFF. The CDR3 DNA follows: TGTGCCAGCAGCTTGCGACAGGGAATGAATGAGCAGTTCTTC. Combining the CDR3 with reference TRBV5-5 and TRBJ2-1 gives the whole variable domain DAGVTQSPTHLIKTRGQQVTLRCSPISGHKSVSWYQQVLGQGPQFIFQYYEKEERGRGNFPDRFSARQFPNYSSELNVNALLLGDSALYLCASSLRQGMNEQFFGPGTRLTVL.

The chain employs TRBV13 and TRBJ1-4; TRBD1 agrees at 8 bases. The CDR3 consists of 17 residues. The trim removed 4 bases at V and 3 bases at J, leaving 10 bases unmatched. CDR1 and CDR2 (germline): PRHDT, FYEKMQ (reference sequence). As DNA, the CDR3 is TGTGCCAGCAGCTCGGGTCCCGGGACAGGCCCTAATGAAAAACTGTTTTTT. As protein: CASSSGPGTGPNEKLFF.